The next 31 T cell receptor beta chains were all read from a single sample in a study of cytomegalovirus exposure and HLA in healthy donors. Amplification used 60 Vbeta primers and 13 Jbeta primers. Libraries were prepared by immunoSEQ multiplex PCR; TCRdb keeps only in-frame clonotypes and omits some of them. The data contain some 180,000 clones, approximately 80% of them singletons. The material sequenced was PBMCs. These receptor sequences come from a woman between 18 and 30 years old in good health and CMV-seronegative.

The chain couples TRBV6-1 to TRBJ2-1; 10 bases map to TRBD2. CDR3 length: 18 amino acids. Trimming cost V 4 bases and J 0 bases; bases outside gene matches: 9. Per germline, CDR1 MNHNS and CDR2 SASEGT. As DNA, the CDR3 is TGTGCCAGCAGTGTCGAGACTAGCGGGTTAAGCTCCTACAATGAGCAGTTCTTC. This gives the protein CASSVETSGLSSYNEQFF.

This chain joins TRBV10-3 and TRBJ2-3, with 12 bases aligning to TRBD2. Trimming cost V 9 bases and J 0 bases; bases outside gene matches: 7. The germline CDR1 and CDR2 sequences are ENHRY and SYGVKD. The CDR3 is 16 residues long. The CDR3 reads CAILAGGRPSTDTQYF. The DNA for the CDR3 is TGTGCCATACTAGCGGGAGGACGGCCTAGCACAGATACGCAGTATTTT.

This sequence joins TRBV10-1 and TRBJ2-3; the D gene is possibly TRBD1 (5 bases). Germline V gene lookup returns CDR1 WNHNN and CDR2 SYGVQD (reference sequence). This CDR3 comprises 13 residues. The V end lost 11 bases, the J end lost 5 bases, and 17 bases lay between the germline ends. CDR3 region: CAGRQGPGDTQYF. CDR3 bases: TGCGCCGGACGCCAGGGTCCGGGAGATACGCAGTATTTT.

This clone was counted a single time. The V and J genes are TRBV4-3 and TRBJ1-3; perhaps TRBD1 as D (6 bases). V was trimmed by 1 base and J by 3 bases, leaving 13 bases between them. This CDR3 is 16 amino acids long. The germline V gene encodes CDR1 LGHNA and CDR2 YSLEER. CDR3 coding DNA: TGCGCCAGCAGCCAAGGGCCAGGGGTGGGTGGAAACACCATATATTTT. Amino acid sequence: CASSQGPGVGGNTIYF.

The chain links TRBV5-6 to TRBJ1-4; perhaps TRBD1 as D (6 bases). Per germline, CDR1 SGHDT and CDR2 YYEEEE. The V gene lost 3 bases and the J gene lost 7 bases, with 16 bases spanning the gap. The CDR3 loop spans 15 amino acids. CDR3 DNA sequence: TGTGCCAGCAGCTCGTGGACAGTGGGGGTTGAAAAACTGTTTTTT. Its protein product is CASSSWTVGVEKLFF.

CDR3 in amino acids: CSVDSAHEAFF. The DNA for the CDR3 is TGCAGCGTCGACAGCGCTCATGAAGCTTTCTTT. This rearrangement joins TRBV29-1 to TRBJ1-1; tentative D call: TRBD1 (5 bases). Germline CDR1 SQVTM, CDR2 ANQGSEA. This CDR3 has 11 residues. Trimming removed 6 bases from V and 7 bases from J, with 12 bases in between.

J is TRBJ1-6 and V is TRBV30, with a possible D match to TRBD1 (6 bases). Germline CDR1 GTSNPN, CDR2 SVGIG (reference sequence). The CDR3 sequence is 15 residues long. V was trimmed by 0 bases and J by 6 bases, leaving 12 bases between them. In nucleotides, the CDR3 is TGTGCCTGGAGTGTTGGGGGCCCGTCTAATTCACCCCTCCACTTT. Amino acid sequence: CAWSVGGPSNSPLHF.

This chain uses TRBV18 with TRBJ1-3; perhaps TRBD1 as D (5 bases). Germline loops: CDR1 KGHSH, CDR2 LQKENI. The CDR3 loop spans 18 amino acids. The V gene lost 2 bases and the J gene lost 2 bases, with 19 bases spanning the gap. The CDR3 reads CASSPGAGSITAGNTIYF. For the CDR3, the DNA is TGTGCCAGCTCACCAGGGGCAGGGTCTATCACGGCTGGAAACACCATATATTTT. Drawing the rest from reference TRBV18 and TRBJ1-3, the complete variable domain is NAGVMQNPRHLVRRRGQEARLRCSPMKGHSHVYWYRQLPEEGLKFMVYLQKENIIDESGMPKERFSAEFPKEGPSILRIQQVVRGDSAAYFCASSPGAGSITAGNTIYFGEGSWLTVV.

This clone has a handful of counts. The chain joins TRBV4-3 to TRBJ1-2; 10 bases match TRBD1. Germline loops: CDR1 LGHNA, CDR2 YSLEER. This CDR3 is 16 amino acids long. V gave up 3 bases and J gave up 7 bases; unmatched junction bases: 11. CDR3 region: CASSQTLTGGAGGYTF. The CDR3, as DNA: TGCGCCAGCAGCCAGACTTTGACAGGGGGCGCGGGTGGCTACACCTTC.

The rearrangement uses TRBV5-4 and TRBJ2-3; 11 positions agree with TRBD2. The CDR3 extends over 15 amino acids. Germline V CDR1 and CDR2: SGHNT, YYREEE (reference sequence). With 5 bases clipped from V and 6 bases from J, the junction kept 8 bases outside the gene matches. The CDR3 protein is CASREGTSGGDTQYF. CDR3 sequence (DNA): TGTGCCAGCAGAGAGGGGACTAGCGGAGGGGATACGCAGTATTTT.

This clone came up once. This chain links TRBV6-6 with TRBJ2-7, with 7 positions matching TRBD1. Germline CDR1 and CDR2: MNHNY and SVGAGI (reference sequence). Trimming removed 7 bases from V and 4 bases from J; junction bases left unmatched: 10. The CDR3 sequence is 14 residues long. CDR3 sequence: CASTGPGGTYEQYF. The CDR3 DNA reads as TGTGCCAGCACCGGCCCAGGGGGTACGTACGAGCAGTACTTC.

The chain combines TRBV2 with TRBJ2-7; D is possibly TRBD2 (6 bases). With 10 bases removed from V and 3 bases from J, the gap between germline ends came to 13 bases. Germline CDR1 SNHLY, CDR2 FYNNEI. The CDR3 extends over 12 amino acids. CDR3 protein: CAILSGVYEQYF. The CDR3 bases are TGTGCCATCTTGTCGGGAGTCTACGAGCAGTACTTC.

This chain uses TRBV5-8 with TRBJ1-2; D not resolved. The CDR3 has 13 residues. Trimming removed 6 bases at V and 8 bases at J, with 17 bases between. The V gene's germline CDR1 is SGHTS and CDR2 YDEGEE. The CDR3 protein is CASNRRGAEGYTF. The DNA for the CDR3 is TGTGCCAGCAACCGGCGAGGCGCAGAAGGCTACACCTTC. The variable domain in full, completed from reference TRBV5-8 and TRBJ1-2, reads EAGVTQSPTHLIKTRGQQATLRCSPISGHTSVYWYQQALGLGLQFLLWYDEGEERNRGNFPPRFSGRQFPNYSSELNVNALELEDSALYLCASNRRGAEGYTFGSGTRLTVV.

The chain employs TRBV19 and TRBJ2-1, with TRBD2 matching over 15 bases. Germline assignment: CDR1 LNHDA and CDR2 SQIVND (reference sequence). The CDR3 runs to 19 residues. Trimming cost V 4 bases and J 0 bases; bases outside gene matches: 7. CDR3: CASSKPGLAGGYSYNEQFF. DNA for the CDR3: TGTGCCAGTAGTAAACCGGGACTAGCGGGAGGATACTCCTACAATGAGCAGTTCTTC. Using reference TRBV19 and TRBJ2-1 for the parts outside the CDR3, the full variable domain is DGGITQSPKYLFRKEGQNVTLSCEQNLNHDAMYWYRQDPGQGLRLIYYSQIVNDFQKGDIAEGYSVSREKKESFPLTVTSAQKNPTAFYLCASSKPGLAGGYSYNEQFFGPGTRLTVL.

V usage is TRBV7-9 and J usage is TRBJ2-1; 7 bases match TRBD2. V dropped 11 bases and J dropped 7; count of bases not matched to a gene: 17. Germline V gene data show CDR1 as SEHNR and CDR2 as FQNEAQ (reference sequence). The CDR3 is made up of 15 amino acids. CDR3 coding DNA: TGTGCCGGCGTTCGGTCGGGAGGCTTGTGGAATGAGCAGTTCTTC. Its translation is CAGVRSGGLWNEQFF.

This clone was observed a few times. The chain carries TRBV4-3 and TRBJ1-2; D is uncertain. The V end was cut by 0 bases, the J end by 8 bases, with 16 bases between. Germline-derived CDR1 and CDR2 are LGHNA and YSLEER. CDR3 length: 15 amino acids. The CDR3 reads CASSQEIGSEAGYTF. The CDR3 DNA sequence: TGCGCCAGCAGCCAAGAAATCGGGTCAGAAGCCGGCTACACCTTC.

The chain employs TRBV9 and TRBJ2-1, with D perhaps matching TRBD1 (6 bases). Trimming took 3 bases from V and 1 from J, leaving 14 bases between them. Germline V gives CDR1 SGDLS, CDR2 YYNGEE. CDR3 length equals 16 residues. CDR3 bases: TGTGCCAGCAGCGCCCCGGGACACCAATCCTACAATGAGCAGTTCTTC. Translation gives CASSAPGHQSYNEQFF.

The genes are TRBV19 and TRBJ1-6; a possible D gene is TRBD1 (6 bases). The CDR3 loop spans 14 amino acids. The V gene's germline CDR1 is LNHDA and CDR2 SQIVND (reference sequence). Deletions cut 1 base from V and 10 bases from J, with 11 bases between. CDR3 nucleotide sequence: TGTGCCAGTAGTATAGCGGGGGGCGGCTCACCCCTCCACTTT. It codes for CASSIAGGGSPLHF.

V gene TRBV7-2 combines with J gene TRBJ2-7; 9 bases line up with TRBD1. The CDR3 totals 15 residues. J lost 4 bases, V lost 0 bases, and 4 bases had no gene match. Germline lookup yields CDR1 SGHTA and CDR2 FQGNSA. CDR3 sequence reads: CASSLAPQGAYEQYF. The CDR3 nucleotides are TGTGCCAGCAGCTTAGCCCCACAGGGGGCGTACGAGCAGTACTTC.

The chain carries TRBV29-1 and TRBJ2-1; 8 nucleotides match TRBD1. V shed 6 bases and J 5 bases; nucleotides not matched to a gene: 9. Germline V lookup: CDR1 SQVTM, CDR2 ANQGSEA. The CDR3 length is 14 residues. CDR3 sequence reads: CSVDAGGIDNEQFF. CDR3 DNA: TGCAGCGTCGACGCAGGGGGCATCGACAATGAGCAGTTCTTC.

The chain recombines TRBV27 with TRBJ2-1; 8 nucleotides agree with TRBD2. Trimming cost V 4 bases and J 6 bases; bases outside gene matches: 11. The CDR3 loop spans 16 amino acids. CDR1 is MNHEY, CDR2 SMNVEV, per germline (reference sequence). The CDR3 is CASSYSPGLGGNEQFF. The DNA of the CDR3 is TGTGCCAGCAGTTACAGTCCGGGACTAGGCGGCAATGAGCAGTTCTTC.

This clone was picked up a small number of times. The chain employs TRBV7-2 and TRBJ2-3; 9 nucleotides line up with TRBD2. CDR1 and CDR2 (germline): SGHTA, FQGNSA. Losses at the gene ends were 0 bases for V and 3 bases for J; bases not matched to a gene: 7. This CDR3 is built from 17 residues. The CDR3 DNA is TGTGCCAGCAGCTTAGCGGGTACTAGCGGGTTGACAGATACGCAGTATTTT. This encodes CASSLAGTSGLTDTQYF.

The gene calls are TRBV5-6 and TRBJ2-1; the D gene is possibly TRBD1 (5 bases). This CDR3 has 15 residues. Germline V CDR1 and CDR2: SGHDT, YYEEEE. Trimming took off 1 base at V and 8 bases at J, with 16 bases between the two ends. The CDR3 protein is CASSLWAGKTHEQFF. CDR3 in DNA: TGTGCCAGCAGCTTGTGGGCAGGGAAGACGCATGAGCAGTTCTTC.

The chain joins TRBV5-6 to TRBJ1-2, with 10 nucleotides matching TRBD1. Germline CDR1 is SGHDT and CDR2 is YYEEEE. V was pared by 4 bases and J by 7 bases, with 10 bases of the junction left unmatched. CDR3 length: 15 residues. The CDR3 coding sequence is TGTGCCAGCAGCATCGGGACAGGGGTAGGCTCTGGCTACACCTTC. Translation gives CASSIGTGVGSGYTF.

The sample holds one count of this clone. The chain uses TRBV19 and TRBJ1-5, with a weak D call TRBD1 (5 bases). The V gene lost 4 bases and the J gene lost 0 bases, with 10 bases spanning the gap. Germline values: CDR1 LNHDA, CDR2 SQIVND (reference sequence). The CDR3 consists of 15 residues. This CDR3 is CASSTQGHSNQPQHF. In DNA, the CDR3 is TGTGCCAGTAGTACCCAGGGTCATAGCAATCAGCCCCAGCATTTT.

This rearrangement joins TRBV4-3 to TRBJ1-4, with a weak D call TRBD1 (5 bases). V lost 1 base to trimming and J lost 3 bases, with 12 bases between them. The V gene's germline CDR1 is LGHNA and CDR2 YSLEER. The CDR3 is made up of 16 amino acids. CDR3 sequence (DNA): TGCGCCAGCAGCCAAGTTCTAGGGGTGGCTAATGAAAAACTGTTTTTT. Its protein product is CASSQVLGVANEKLFF.

The chain recombines TRBV7-9 with TRBJ2-1; D is possibly TRBD2 (5 bases). Trimming removed 1 base at V and 9 bases at J, with 16 bases between. The CDR3 runs 15 residues. The V gene's germline CDR1 is SEHNR and CDR2 FQNEAQ (reference sequence). The CDR3 reads CASSLVLSREGEQFF. The CDR3 DNA sequence: TGTGCCAGCAGCTTAGTTCTTTCTCGGGAAGGTGAGCAGTTCTTC.

V and J are TRBV7-9 and TRBJ2-3; 9 bases map to TRBD2. The V gene end was trimmed by 5 bases and the J gene end by 1 base; junction bases not matched to a gene: 7. The CDR3 spans 16 residues. CDR1 and CDR2 from the germline V gene are SEHNR and FQNEAQ (reference sequence). In nucleotides, the CDR3 is TGTGCCAGCAGCATCACGCTAGCGGGACGCACAGATACGCAGTATTTT. Protein: CASSITLAGRTDTQYF.

This clone was detected a few times. The gene calls are TRBV10-2 and TRBJ2-6, with 7 positions matching TRBD1. CDR3 length equals 19 residues. The V and J ends lost 2 bases and 3 bases, in that order; junction bases with no gene match: 13. The germline CDR1 and CDR2 sequences are WSHSY and SAAADI. The CDR3 region has the DNA TGCGCCAGCAGTGAGCCCTTACCGACAAGGGGGCATGGGGCCAACGTCCTGACTTTC. Translating it yields CASSEPLPTRGHGANVLTF.

This rearrangement joins TRBV18 to TRBJ1-1, with D unresolved. V gave up 6 bases and J gave up 1 base, with 12 bases separating them. The CDR3 has 14 residues. CDR1 and CDR2 (germline): KGHSH, LQKENI. The DNA of the CDR3 is TGTGCCAGCTCCCCGAGCGTCCCGAACACTGAAGCTTTCTTT. Translating it yields CASSPSVPNTEAFF.

The rearrangement uses TRBV28 and TRBJ1-4; tentatively, D is TRBD1 (6 bases). Germline V CDR1 and CDR2: MDHEN, SYDVKM. Deletions cut 5 bases from V and 8 bases from J, with 9 bases between. This CDR3 has 12 amino acids. CDR3 DNA: TGTGCCAGCAGTACCACAGGGGAAAAACTGTTTTTT. It is translated as CASSTTGEKLFF.